Each of the 18 T cell receptor beta chains below was sequenced from the same sample in a study of blood T cell repertoires in COVID-19. Clones were sequenced by immunoSEQ multiplex PCR, and TCRdb holds only the in-frame ones, with some missing. The data contain some 300,000 clones, about 90% of them singletons. Sequencing was carried out using PBMCs or T cells enriched from blood (not recorded which). Receptor source: a woman aged 25 to 39 who had recovered from COVID-19.

J is TRBJ1-2 and V is TRBV19, with no clear D. This CDR3 is 15 amino acids long. Trimming left V 7 bases short and J 0 bases short, with 15 bases between. Germline V CDR1 and CDR2: LNHDA, SQIVND (reference sequence). CDR3 in DNA: TGTGCCAGTACTATGGTGGTACAATCTAACTATGGCTACACCTTC. Its protein is CASTMVVQSNYGYTF.

The chain uses TRBV2 and TRBJ2-7, with TRBD1 matching 8 bases. Trimming removed 6 bases from V and 2 bases from J; junction bases left unmatched: 6. The CDR3 runs 14 residues. Germline CDR1 is SNHLY and CDR2 is FYNNEI. CDR3 in DNA: TGTGCCAGCAGCCTTGGGACAGGCGCCTACGAGCAGTACTTC. Residues: CASSLGTGAYEQYF.

This chain joins TRBV5-6 and TRBJ2-7; 10 nucleotides align to TRBD1. Per germline, CDR1 SGHDT and CDR2 YYEEEE. CDR3 length: 15 residues. Trimming removed 3 bases from V and 0 bases from J; junction bases left unmatched: 3. The DNA of the CDR3 is TGTGCCAGCAGCTGGGGACAGGGGATCTCCTACGAGCAGTACTTC. This sequence encodes CASSWGQGISYEQYF. Combining the CDR3 with reference TRBV5-6 and TRBJ2-7 gives the whole variable domain DAGVTQSPTHLIKTRGQQVTLRCSPKSGHDTVSWYQQALGQGPQFIFQYYEEEERQRGNFPDRFSGHQFPNYSSELNVNALLLGDSALYLCASSWGQGISYEQYFGPGTRLTVT.

This clone was observed once. J is TRBJ1-2 and V is TRBV7-9; D is undetermined. In germline, CDR1 is SEHNR, CDR2 FQNEAQ (reference sequence). V was shortened by 11 bases and J by 4 bases, with 17 bases between the two germline ends. The CDR3 runs 13 residues. The CDR3 DNA reads TGTGCCTTTACCTCTGAGGGTCCCTATGGCTACACCTTC. The encoded protein is CAFTSEGPYGYTF.

Written as DNA, the CDR3 is TGTGCTAGTGGTTTGGGAAATCGGGGGGCCCCTTTATCAAAAGATACGCAGTATTTT. The encoded protein is CASGLGNRGAPLSKDTQYF. J is TRBJ2-3 and V is TRBV12-5, with D possibly being TRBD2 (7 bases). The CDR3 contains 19 residues. The germline V and J ends were trimmed by 1 base and 5 bases, with 25 bases remaining between them. CDR1 and CDR2 (germline): LGHNT, FRNRAP.

The gene calls are TRBV3-1 (or the pseudogene TRBV3-2) and TRBJ2-3; the D gene is possibly TRBD2 (6 bases). Germline V gives CDR1 LGHDT, CDR2 YNNKEL (reference sequence). There are 15 residues in the CDR3. Deletions cut 1 base from V and 2 bases from J, with 10 bases between. Here the CDR3 reads CASSQVGGDTDTQYF. DNA for the CDR3: TGTGCCAGCAGCCAAGTCGGCGGGGACACAGATACGCAGTATTTT.

V usage is TRBV24-1 and J usage is TRBJ2-3; 7 bases agree with TRBD1. This CDR3 is built from 14 residues. Per germline, CDR1 KGHDR and CDR2 SFDVKD. J was trimmed by 7 bases and V by 5 bases; bases with no gene match: 8. The CDR3 region is CATSAQGSPNTQYF. CDR3 DNA sequence: TGTGCCACCAGTGCACAGGGGTCCCCGAATACGCAGTATTTT.

This rearrangement joins TRBV10-3 to TRBJ1-6; D is possibly TRBD1 (5 bases). V lost 6 bases and J lost 5, with 20 bases in between. Germline V gene lookup returns CDR1 ENHRY and CDR2 SYGVKD. CDR3 size: 17 residues. As DNA, the CDR3 is TGTGCCATCAGAGACTCCAATTTAGGGGATAATAATTCACCCCTCCACTTT. It codes for CAIRDSNLGDNNSPLHF.

The V and J genes are TRBV19 and TRBJ2-1; D gene unclear. V was pared by 3 bases and J by 3 bases, with 9 bases between. Germline V CDR1 and CDR2: LNHDA, SQIVND (reference sequence). The CDR3 sequence is 14 residues long. Here the CDR3 DNA reads TGTGCCAGTAGTATTTCCGGGTTCTACAATGAGCAGTTCTTC. Encoded protein: CASSISGFYNEQFF.

This clone showed up just a few times. The rearrangement joins TRBV6-5 to TRBJ2-7, with TRBD2 matching 11 bases. The CDR3 is 14 amino acids. The J segment lost 3 bases and the V segment lost 5 bases, leaving 3 bases of the junction unmatched. CDR1 and CDR2 (germline): MNHEY, SVGAGI. The CDR3 nucleotides read TGTGCCAGCAGTACTAGCGGGGGCTTCTACGAGCAGTACTTC. This encodes CASSTSGGFYEQYF.

The chain uses TRBV19 and TRBJ2-2; D call uncertain. V was cut by 1 base and J by 4 bases, with 7 bases left in between. This CDR3 contains 14 residues. From germline, CDR1 is LNHDA and CDR2 SQIVND (reference sequence). Written as DNA, the CDR3 is TGTGCCAGTAGTATAGGTCGGGTCACCGGGGAGCTGTTTTTT. Its translation: CASSIGRVTGELFF.

The chain recombines TRBV30 with TRBJ2-4; 7 bases are a match to TRBD1. This CDR3 has 17 amino acids. Germline lookup yields CDR1 GTSNPN and CDR2 SVGIG (reference sequence). V trimming: 0 bases; J trimming: 8 bases; junction bases outside the gene matches: 16. The CDR3 loop is CAWSVYKGRTGAYIQYF. CDR3 in DNA: TGTGCCTGGAGTGTCTATAAGGGAAGAACAGGGGCATACATTCAGTACTTC.

V usage is TRBV6-5 and J usage is TRBJ2-3, with a weak D call TRBD1 (5 bases). Germline V gene lookup returns CDR1 MNHEY and CDR2 SVGAGI. The CDR3 is 14 amino acids. The V end lost 7 bases, the J end lost 0 bases, and 11 bases lay between the germline ends. This CDR3 is CASKVTVSTDTQYF. CDR3 DNA: TGTGCCAGCAAAGTGACAGTGAGCACAGATACGCAGTATTTT.

This rearrangement joins TRBV7-9 to TRBJ1-6; 7 bases line up with TRBD1. The V gene end was trimmed by 4 bases and the J gene end by 8 bases; junction bases not matched to a gene: 2. The CDR3 sequence is 13 residues long. Germline assignment: CDR1 SEHNR and CDR2 FQNEAQ (reference sequence). The CDR3 protein is CASSYTGDSPLHF. CDR3 nucleotides: TGTGCCAGCAGCTATACAGGGGATTCACCCCTCCACTTT.

The chain uses TRBV2 and TRBJ1-6, with D tentatively TRBD1 (5 bases). The length of the CDR3 is 13 residues. The germline V and J ends were trimmed by 8 bases and 5 bases, with 10 bases remaining between them. CDR1 and CDR2 from the germline V gene are SNHLY and FYNNEI. The CDR3 DNA follows: TGTGCCAGCGGGGCCGAGCATAATTCACCCCTCCACTTT. This sequence encodes CASGAEHNSPLHF.

The chain couples TRBV11-2 to TRBJ1-1; the D gene is possibly TRBD1 (5 bases). The ends were cut back, 6 bases at V and 1 base at J, with 9 bases in the middle. The CDR3 runs to 13 residues. Germline CDR1 is SGHAT and CDR2 is FQNNGV. This CDR3 reads CASSLTGNTEAFF. As DNA, the CDR3 is TGTGCCAGCAGTTTAACAGGGAACACTGAAGCTTTCTTT.

This rearrangement joins TRBV4-1 to TRBJ1-1; D is undetermined. Germline V gene sequence: CDR1 MGHRA, CDR2 YSYEKL. V was clipped by 0 bases and J by 4 bases, with 9 bases between them. The CDR3 sequence is 14 residues long. DNA of the CDR3: TGCGCCAGCAGCCAAGATCTGGCCAGCACTGAAGCTTTCTTT. Translated, it gives CASSQDLASTEAFF.

The genes are TRBV4-1 and TRBJ2-5, with 7 nucleotides matching TRBD2. After removal of 3 bases from V and 5 bases from J, the junction contained 21 bases not matched to a gene. The CDR3 spans 19 residues. The germline V gene encodes CDR1 MGHRA and CDR2 YSYEKL. CDR3 residues: CASSQLPLAPSPRRETQYF. The DNA of the CDR3 is TGCGCCAGCAGCCAGCTTCCACTAGCGCCCTCCCCGAGACGGGAGACCCAGTACTTC.